The T cell receptor beta chain under discussion was sequenced for a study of shared clonotypes between healthy human individuals (dated by TCRdb to the early 2020s). The study in broad terms: The cohort included three men and a couple of women between 18 and 49 years of age. For each donor, CD4 naive and CD4 memory were each given three plates, CD8 naive was given two plates, and CD8 memory was given one plate. The study deeply sequenced blood TCR repertoires of about five healthy adults to estimate repertoire size and the extent of clonotype sharing between individuals. To increase sequencing depth and limit assay-specific biases, different laboratories used diverse techniques to prepare libraries and sequence TCR repertoires. Between about 0.8 and 9 billion PBMCs per donor were obtained by leukapheresis. Study-wide findings and limitations: Naive subsets generally had larger estimated clonotype richness than memory subsets. Pairwise subsampling led to the expectation that sequencing depth would affect the degree of clonotype sharing among donors. Sampling was restricted to blood, and TCR repertoires in tissue are likely to differ from TCR repertoires in blood. Rarefaction of sorted-subset datasets indicated incomplete sequencing despite the large sequencing depth. Compared with non-shared clonotypes, the clonotypes found in all four sorted-subset donors had higher generation probabilities. The small number of donors limited the genetic and exposure-history diversity represented. When several donors were compared, the shared fraction of clonotypes was around 5% for naive CD4, roughly 3.4% for naive CD8, 2% to 2.5% for memory CD4, and 0.35% to 0.5% for memory CD8.

Remarks on this clone: There is no known antigen for this receptor. One base away there is no much larger clone; base qualities are not given.

Using the deep immunoSEQ assay, TCR CDR3 regions were amplified from genomic DNA by multiplex PCR. Extracted genomic DNA from each cell subset was distributed evenly across all wells of several immunoSEQ 96-well plates, and each plate was treated as a replicate. For sorted subsets, each replicate PCR was loaded with 200 ng genomic DNA, equivalent to 25,000 to 35,000 T cell genomes. Purified libraries were quantified with a Qubit 3.0 fluorometer, sized on a Bioanalyzer 2100, and re-quantified with the KAPA Library Quantification kit. Every immunoSEQ 96-well plate was sequenced on a dedicated single-read 150-cycle Illumina NextSeq 550 flow cell. Per the authors' processing: Because the immunoSEQ output held only junctional sequences and lacked quality scores, the filtering could not match the filtering applied to full-length reads. Sequences were annotated with PyIR, a Python wrapper for IgBLAST v1.9, using IMGT germline references to assign V/J genes and CDR3. Reads were removed for weak V/J assignments (E-value above 1e-6), missing CDR3, stop codons, out-of-frame junctions, or ambiguous translated residues. A V3J clonotype was defined by an identical inferred V gene, J gene, and CDR3 amino acid sequence. Percentage overlap between repertoires was calculated by dividing the number of shared unique clonotypes by the size of the smaller repertoire. Three approaches were used to assess repertoire richness: RTK rarefaction, the Chao1 estimator, and Recon v2.1 estimates of unobserved clonotypes. Generation probabilities for all TCRbeta clonotypes obtained by the gDNA method from four donors were computed using OLGA. As stored in TCRdb, this immuneACCESS dataset retains in-frame rearrangements with V and J assigned. A fraction of the clones does not appear; measured against another copy, unresolved V genes explain less than half of the discrepancy, and the remainder lacks a known reason. The V and J calls and clone size come from that table; D and trimming were worked out from the DNA. In all, the sample holds 2,500,000 or so clones, and approximately 90% of those were seen once. The top ten clones comprise 0.3% to 0.45% of the sample.

V is cut by 3 bases and J by 2 bases, and the space between the germline ends is 15 bases. The germline V gene specifies SGDLS as CDR1 and YYNGEE as CDR2. The CDR3 holds 15 amino acids from the cysteine to the phenylalanine. The DNA shown is the 45-base CDR3, in frame from base 1. The donors were healthy, HIV-negative adults with no recently reported acute infections or vaccinations. All donors were Caucasian adults living in Nashville, Tennessee, USA. CD4+ T cells were enriched by magnetic negative selection, after which naive cells were positively selected on CD45RA and the negative fraction was taken as the memory subset. Blood was obtained by leukapheresis, after which PBMCs were separated by Ficoll-Histopaque density gradient centrifugation and cryopreserved in liquid nitrogen vapor phase. Purity and quantity of every magnetically sorted T cell population were checked by analytical flow cytometry. Genomic DNA was isolated from each sorted fraction and quantified by UV absorbance on a Nanodrop 2000c.

Sequencing was performed on naive CD4+ T cells from PBMCs. According to the study, the label for this sample's cell subset or site signals: CD45RA+ positively selected. The TCR originated in a man between 18 and 29 years old in good health. Some clones in this sample may be carry-over from other donors' samples. The chain employs TRBV9 and TRBJ2-7; no D gene is confidently identified. CDR3 region: CASSGGVFGPYEQYF. The nucleotide sequence is given as TGTGCCAGCAGCGGAGGCGTCTTCGGGCCCTACGAGCAGTACTTC.